This T cell receptor beta chain was identified during a study of blood T cell repertoires in COVID-19. Study in general: Samples representing acute and convalescent COVID-19 were sourced from the United States, Italy and Spain. Sources were T cells, B-cell-depleted T cells, or PBMCs; the material itself was cDNA or gDNA.

Germline V gene lookup returns CDR1 SEHNR and CDR2 FQNEAQ (reference sequence). Trimming cost V 5 bases and J 0 bases; bases outside gene matches: 10. This CDR3 spans 16 amino acids. In the original workflow: Quantification of nucleated cells was approximated via reference gene primer amplification. The assay was immunoSEQ multiplex PCR, and TCRdb's table has in-frame clones only and misses some. V, J and clone size are taken as reported in that table, and D and trimming were inferred from the DNA itself. The sample consists of about 140,000 clones, more than 70% of them appearing once. Sequencing was performed on peripheral blood. The chain is built from TRBV7-9 and TRBJ2-7; the match to TRBD2 covers 7 bases. This sequence originates from an older woman with acute or convalescent COVID-19. The CDR3: CASSPWSGENSYEQYF. The CDR3 DNA reads as TGTGCCAGCAGCCCCTGGAGCGGGGAAAACTCCTACGAGCAGTACTTC.